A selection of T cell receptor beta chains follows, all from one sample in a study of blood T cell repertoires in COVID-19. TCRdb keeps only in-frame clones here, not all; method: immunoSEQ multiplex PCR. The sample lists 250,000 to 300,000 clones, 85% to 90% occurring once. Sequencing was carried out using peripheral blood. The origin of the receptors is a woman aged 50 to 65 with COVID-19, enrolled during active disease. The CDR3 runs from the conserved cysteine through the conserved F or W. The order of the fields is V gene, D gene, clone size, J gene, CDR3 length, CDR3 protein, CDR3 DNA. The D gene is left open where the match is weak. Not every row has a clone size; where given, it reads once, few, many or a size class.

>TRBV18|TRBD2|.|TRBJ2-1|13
CASSPGASGYLFF
TGTGCCAGCTCACCAGGGGCTAGCGGCTATTTGTTCTTC
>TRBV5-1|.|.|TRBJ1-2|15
CASSFGDTRTGGYTF
TGCGCCAGCAGCTTTGGAGACACCCGGACGGGGGGCTACACCTTC
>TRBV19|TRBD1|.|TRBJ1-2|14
CASRQGATNYGYTF
TGTGCCAGTAGGCAGGGGGCGACCAACTATGGCTACACCTTC
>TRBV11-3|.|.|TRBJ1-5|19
CASSFPTGEGNKGNQPQHF
TGTGCCAGCAGCTTCCCGACAGGAGAGGGAAATAAAGGCAATCAGCCCCAGCATTTT
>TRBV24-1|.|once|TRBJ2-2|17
CATSDGSRRGNTGELFF
TGTGCCACCAGTGATGGCTCCCGTCGAGGGAACACCGGGGAGCTGTTTTTT
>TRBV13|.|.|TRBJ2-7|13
CASSLRVLNEQYF
TGTGCCAGCAGCCTCAGGGTTTTGAACGAGCAGTACTTC
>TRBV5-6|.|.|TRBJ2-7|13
CASSAGFTYEQYF
TGTGCCAGCAGTGCCGGGTTTACCTACGAGCAGTACTTC
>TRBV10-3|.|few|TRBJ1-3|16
CAISALSVISGNTIYF
TGTGCCATCAGTGCACTAAGTGTGATCTCTGGAAACACCATATATTTT
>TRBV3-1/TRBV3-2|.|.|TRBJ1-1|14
CASSPTWGRSEAFF
TGTGCCAGCAGCCCGACGTGGGGGCGCTCTGAAGCTTTCTTT
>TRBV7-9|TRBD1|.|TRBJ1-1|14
CASSWGQGNTEAFF
TGTGCCAGCAGCTGGGGACAGGGGAACACTGAAGCTTTCTTT
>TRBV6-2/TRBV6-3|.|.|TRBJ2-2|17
CASSSENGSPHTGELFF
TGTGCCAGCAGTTCTGAGAACGGGAGCCCCCACACCGGGGAGCTGTTTTTT
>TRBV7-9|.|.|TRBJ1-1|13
CASSLGQNTEAFF
TGTGCCAGCAGCTTAGGACAAAACACTGAAGCTTTCTTT
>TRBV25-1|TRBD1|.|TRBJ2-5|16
CASSGSDRGRGETQYF
TGTGCCAGCAGTGGATCGGACAGGGGGCGAGGAGAGACCCAGTACTTC
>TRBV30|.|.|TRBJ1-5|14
CAWSQAMGNQPQHF
TGTGCCTGGAGCCAGGCCATGGGCAATCAGCCCCAGCATTTT
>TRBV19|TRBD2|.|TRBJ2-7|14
CASSISGSSYEQYF
TGTGCCAGTAGTATTAGCGGGAGCTCCTACGAGCAGTACTTC
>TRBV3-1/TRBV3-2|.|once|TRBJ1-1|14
CASSQNGWDTEAFF
TGTGCCAGCAGCCAAAACGGGTGGGACACTGAAGCTTTCTTT
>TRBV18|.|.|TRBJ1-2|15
CASSPPTGGSYGYTF
TGTGCCAGCTCACCACCGACGGGGGGGAGCTATGGCTACACCTTC
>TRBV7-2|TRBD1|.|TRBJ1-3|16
CASSSIGQVSGNTIYF
TGTGCCAGCAGCTCTATCGGACAGGTCTCTGGAAACACCATATATTTT
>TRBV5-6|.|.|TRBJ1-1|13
CASSFLSSTEAFF
TGTGCCAGCAGCTTTTTGAGTAGCACTGAAGCTTTCTTT
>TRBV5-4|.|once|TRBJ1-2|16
CASSSRAGDREYGYTF
TGTGCCAGCAGCTCCCGGGCGGGAGACAGAGAATATGGCTACACCTTC
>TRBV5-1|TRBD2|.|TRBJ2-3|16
CASSLGVGGPTDTQYF
TGCGCCAGCAGCTTGGGTGTGGGAGGGCCTACAGATACGCAGTATTTT
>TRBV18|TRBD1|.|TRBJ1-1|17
CASSPLGARQGWHEAFF
TGTGCCAGCTCACCTTTAGGGGCGCGACAGGGTTGGCATGAAGCTTTCTTT
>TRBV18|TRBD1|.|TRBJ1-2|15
CASSPTPGQNYGYTF
TGTGCCAGCTCACCAACTCCGGGACAGAACTATGGCTACACCTTC
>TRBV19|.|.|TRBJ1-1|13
CASSIRVGTEAFF
TGTGCCAGTAGTATTCGGGTTGGAACTGAAGCTTTCTTT
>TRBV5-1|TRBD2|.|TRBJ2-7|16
CASSLGLAALTYEQYF
TGCGCCAGCAGCTTGGGGCTAGCGGCCCTGACCTACGAGCAGTACTTC
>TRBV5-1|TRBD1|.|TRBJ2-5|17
CASSLAFLTGGQETQYF
TGCGCCAGCAGCTTGGCCTTTTTGACAGGGGGCCAGGAGACCCAGTACTTC
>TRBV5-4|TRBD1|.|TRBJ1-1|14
CASSPGGLGTEAFF
TGTGCCAGCAGCCCAGGGGGCCTGGGGACTGAAGCTTTCTTT
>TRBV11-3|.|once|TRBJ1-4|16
CASSFSSGQGNEKLFF
TGTGCCAGCAGCTTCTCGTCGGGGCAGGGGAATGAAAAACTGTTTTTT
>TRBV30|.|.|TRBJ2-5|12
CAWDGDQETQYF
TGTGCCTGGGACGGAGACCAGGAGACCCAGTACTTC
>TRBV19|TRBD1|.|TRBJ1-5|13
CASSTAGGQPQHF
TGTGCCAGTAGTACGGCAGGGGGCCAGCCCCAGCATTTT
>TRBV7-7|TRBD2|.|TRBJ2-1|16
CASSPRLAGGVNEQFF
TGTGCCAGCAGCCCTCGACTAGCGGGAGGGGTGAATGAGCAGTTCTTC
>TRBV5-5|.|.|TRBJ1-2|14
CASSLSFQNTGYTF
TGTGCCAGCAGCTTGTCTTTCCAGAATACTGGCTACACCTTC
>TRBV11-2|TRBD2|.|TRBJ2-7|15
CASSLASGDSYEQYF
TGTGCCAGCAGCTTGGCTAGCGGGGACTCCTACGAGCAGTACTTC
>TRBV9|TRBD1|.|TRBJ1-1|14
CASSVQGASTEAFF
TGTGCCAGCAGCGTGCAGGGGGCCTCGACTGAAGCTTTCTTT
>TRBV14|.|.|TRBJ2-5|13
CASSFLLQETQYF
TGTGCCAGCAGCTTCCTCCTCCAAGAGACCCAGTACTTC
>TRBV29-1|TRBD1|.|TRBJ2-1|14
CSVEGDRAYNEQFF
TGCAGCGTTGAGGGGGACAGGGCATACAATGAGCAGTTCTTC
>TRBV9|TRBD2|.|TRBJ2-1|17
CASSARTSGGNANEQFF
TGTGCCAGCAGCGCCCGGACTAGCGGAGGTAATGCAAATGAGCAGTTCTTC
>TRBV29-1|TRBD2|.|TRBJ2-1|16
CSPRTSGGSSYNEQFF
TGCAGCCCTCGGACTAGCGGGGGAAGCTCCTACAATGAGCAGTTCTTC
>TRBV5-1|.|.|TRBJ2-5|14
CASSSAVQGETQYF
TGCGCCAGCAGCTCCGCGGTACAGGGCGAGACCCAGTACTTC
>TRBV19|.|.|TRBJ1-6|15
CASSMGGTYNSPLHF
TGTGCCAGTAGTATGGGGGGGACCTATAATTCACCCCTCCACTTT
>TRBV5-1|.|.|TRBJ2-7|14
CASSLATGSYEQYF
TGCGCCAGCAGCTTGGCGACTGGTTCCTACGAGCAGTACTTC
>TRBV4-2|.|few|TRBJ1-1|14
CASSQELEDTEAFF
TGTGCCAGCAGCCAAGAGCTGGAGGACACTGAAGCTTTCTTT
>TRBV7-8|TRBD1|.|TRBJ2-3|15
CASSLRDRLTDTQYF
TGTGCCAGCAGCTTAAGGGACAGACTCACAGATACGCAGTATTTT
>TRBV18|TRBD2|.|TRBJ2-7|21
CASSPFCSVRLAGGKTYEQYF
TGTGCCAGCTCACCATTTTGTTCAGTGCGACTAGCGGGAGGGAAAACCTACGAGCAGTACTTC
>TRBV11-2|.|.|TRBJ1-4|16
CASSLVWHTTNEKLFF
TGTGCCAGCAGCTTGGTTTGGCACACAACTAATGAAAAACTGTTTTTT
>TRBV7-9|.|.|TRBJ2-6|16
CASRLATSSGANVLTF
TGTGCCAGCAGACTAGCAACCTCCTCTGGGGCCAACGTCCTGACTTTC
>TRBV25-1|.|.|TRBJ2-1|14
CASSPGMGWDEQFF
TGTGCCAGCAGTCCCGGGATGGGGTGGGATGAGCAGTTCTTC
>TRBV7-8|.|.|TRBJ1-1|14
CASSLALGDTEAFF
TGTGCCAGCAGCTTAGCATTAGGGGACACTGAAGCTTTCTTT
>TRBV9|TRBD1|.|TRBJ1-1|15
CASRRGQGRNTEAFF
TGTGCCAGCAGGCGGGGACAGGGACGGAACACTGAAGCTTTCTTT
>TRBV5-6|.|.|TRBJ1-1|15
CASSSLDILNTEAFF
TGTGCCAGCAGCTCACTGGACATATTGAACACTGAAGCTTTCTTT
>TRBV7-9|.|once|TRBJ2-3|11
CASSLTDTQYF
TGTGCCAGCAGCCTCACAGATACGCAGTATTTT